The clone carrying this T cell receptor (beta chain) was seen a few times. The antigen remains unidentified. The protocol attached unique molecular identifiers to individual cDNA molecules. TCRdb used MiXCR to reprocess the 5' RACE reads, holding one entry per CDR3 protein. This table has about 80,000 distinct CDR3 sequences, 12% appearing once. The sample originates from a study of early T cells in non-severe SARS-CoV-2 infection. Study-level information: Sequenced bulk RNA came from whole blood that was unsorted, and chains were unpaired.

Overall study results and limits: Matching results from VDJdb favored anti-spike CD8 responses, leaving private and CD4 specificities undetected.

With 5 bases clipped from V and 0 bases from J, the junction kept 12 bases outside the gene matches. The length of the CDR3 is 17 residues. The germline gives CDR1 SEHNR, CDR2 FQNEAQ (reference sequence). Here the sequenced sample was whole blood, taken at baseline. The source of this sequence is an adult who was a healthcare worker with PCR-confirmed SARS-CoV-2 infection or an uninfected control (not recorded which). The donor label of this sample is uncertain. The J gene is TRBJ2-7, the V gene TRBV7-9, with TRBD1 matching 8 bases. This CDR3 reads CASSGEPSGQASYEQYF. In DNA form, the CDR3 reads TGTGCCAGCAGCGGGGAACCGTCGGGACAGGCCTCCTACGAGCAGTACTTC.